The clone carrying this T cell receptor beta chain was observed many times. The antigen remains unidentified. These data originate in a study of early T cells in non-severe SARS-CoV-2 infection. Across the study: Sequencing targeted bulk RNA from unsorted whole blood, leaving chains unpaired. General study results and limits: Anti-spike CD8 responses were favored by VDJdb matching, which missed private and CD4 specificities.

The TCR library protocol attached unique molecular identifiers to the individual cDNA molecules. TCRdb ran MiXCR on the 5' RACE reads and lists one entry per CDR3 protein. The data hold tens of thousands of distinct CDR3 sequences, with around 11% observed a single time. Germline CDR1 and CDR2: LGHDT and YNNKEL (reference sequence). The CDR3 length is 12 residues. V was cut by 8 bases and J by 4 bases, with 9 bases left in between. The TCR comes from an adult who was a healthcare worker with PCR-confirmed SARS-CoV-2 infection or an uninfected control (not recorded which). V and J are TRBV3-1 and TRBJ1-3; the D is unclear. The material sequenced was whole blood. The CDR3 protein is CASREIGNTIYF. CDR3 DNA: TGTGCCAGCCGGGAGATCGGAAACACCATATATTTT.